The 28 T cell receptor beta chains below were found in one sample sequenced in a study of CD8+ T cells in alopecia areata. After isolation, RNA underwent reverse transcription to generate cDNA as the sequencing template. Produced via immunoSEQ multiplex PCR; TCRdb's table is partial and in-frame only. The table records more than 90,000 clones, roughly three fifths of them present only once. As for treatment: oral pan-JAK inhibitor, 5-10 mg twice daily. The sample in question was CD8+ T cells sorted from blood, obtained between weeks 55 and 65, from a patient treated with tofacitinib. The receptors derive from a human donor with alopecia areata.

This clone was observed a few times. CDR3 DNA sequence: TGTGCCAGCAGCTTAGTGGGTGATAATTCACCCCTCCACTTT. Its protein product is CASSLVGDNSPLHF. The J gene is TRBJ1-6, the V gene TRBV7-9; D not certain. Deletions cut 1 base from V and 5 bases from J, with 6 bases between. This CDR3 has 14 residues. Germline values: CDR1 SEHNR, CDR2 FQNEAQ (reference sequence). The full variable domain, rest sourced from reference TRBV7-9 and TRBJ1-6, is DTGVSQNPRHKITKRGQNVTFRCDPISEHNRLYWYRQTLGQGPEFLTYFQNEAQLEKSRLLSDRFSAERPKGSFSTLEIQRTEQGDSAMYLCASSLVGDNSPLHFGNGTRLTVT.

This clone was seen just once. The V gene is TRBV29-1, the J gene TRBJ1-1; D unclear. Trimming left V 4 bases short and J 6 bases short, with 6 bases between. Per the germline V gene, CDR1 is SQVTM and CDR2 is ANQGSEA. The CDR3 is 10 residues long. CDR3 sequence reads: CSVVSAEAFF. In DNA form, the CDR3 reads TGCAGCGTTGTTTCCGCTGAAGCTTTCTTT.

V usage is TRBV13 and J usage is TRBJ2-1, with 12 bases that match TRBD2. Germline trimming cut 0 bases from V and 8 bases from J; bases unmatched to any gene: 5. CDR3 size: 16 residues. Germline-derived CDR1 and CDR2 are PRHDT and FYEKMQ (reference sequence). CDR3 bases: TGTGCCAGCAGCTTAGGGACTAGCGGGGGTTATGATGAGCAGTTCTTC. This encodes CASSLGTSGGYDEQFF.

The rearrangement links TRBV18 to TRBJ2-3; 7 nucleotides match TRBD2. Germline V gene data show CDR1 as KGHSH and CDR2 as LQKENI. The CDR3 loop spans 15 amino acids. V shed 4 bases, J shed 11 bases, and the junction held 15 bases outside the gene matches. CDR3 sequence reads: CASSLERGPRGEQYF. The CDR3 nucleotides read TGTGCCAGCTCACTTGAGCGGGGACCCCGCGGGGAGCAGTATTTT.

The chain employs TRBV29-1 and TRBJ1-3, with TRBD1 identical over 12 bases. CDR1 is SQVTM, CDR2 ANQGSEA, per germline. Trimming took 6 bases from V and 3 from J; bases not matched to a gene: 9. This CDR3 has 16 residues. CDR3 DNA: TGCAGCGTGGGGACAGGGGGCGCCGAAGGTGGAAACACCATATATTTT. Its protein is CSVGTGGAEGGNTIYF.

The rearrangement uses TRBV14 and TRBJ1-1; D unresolved. Germline loops: CDR1 SGHDN, CDR2 FVKESK. V dropped 1 base and J dropped 5 bases, with 11 bases sitting between them. This CDR3 spans 14 amino acids. The CDR3 nucleotides read TGTGCCAGCAGCCAAGTAGGAATGGGGACTGAAGCTTTCTTT. It encodes CASSQVGMGTEAFF.

The J gene is TRBJ2-5, the V gene TRBV12-5; the D call may be TRBD1 or TRBD2 (6 bases each). Trimming removed 6 bases from V and 0 bases from J, with 8 bases in between. Germline CDR1 and CDR2: LGHNT and FRNRAP. The CDR3 covers 13 residues. CDR3: CASGRDNQETQYF. The DNA of the CDR3 is TGTGCTAGTGGGCGGGACAACCAAGAGACCCAGTACTTC.

V is TRBV7-9 and J is TRBJ2-5; D gene uncertain. This CDR3 has 16 residues. Trimming removed 4 bases at V and 2 bases at J, with 17 bases between. Looked up from germline, CDR1 is SEHNR and CDR2 is FQNEAQ (reference sequence). This chain's CDR3 is CASSSRLIGQQETQYF. For the CDR3, the DNA is TGTGCCAGCAGCTCTCGTCTTATCGGGCAGCAAGAGACCCAGTACTTC. Combining the CDR3 with reference TRBV7-9 and TRBJ2-5 gives the whole variable domain DTGVSQNPRHKITKRGQNVTFRCDPISEHNRLYWYRQTLGQGPEFLTYFQNEAQLEKSRLLSDRFSAERPKGSFSTLEIQRTEQGDSAMYLCASSSRLIGQQETQYFGPGTRLLVL.

V is TRBV5-1 and J is TRBJ1-1, with D maybe TRBD1 (5 bases). Between the trimmed V and J ends, which lost 1 base and 3 bases, there was a span of 10 bases. CDR1 is SGHRS and CDR2 is YFSETQ in the germline V gene. CDR3 length: 14 residues. The CDR3 is CASSLSPGDTEAFF. In nucleotides, the CDR3 is TGCGCCAGCAGCTTGTCTCCGGGGGACACTGAAGCTTTCTTT.

The chain links TRBV20-1 to TRBJ2-1; 9 nucleotides line up with TRBD1. Germline V lookup: CDR1 DFQATT, CDR2 SNEGSKA (reference sequence). J gave up 9 bases and V 6 bases, and 3 bases lay outside the gene matches. This CDR3 region has 11 residues. The CDR3 sequence is CSAPDRGEQFF. The CDR3 region has the DNA TGCAGTGCGCCGGACAGGGGTGAGCAGTTCTTC.

This clone came up a few times. The chain carries TRBV9 and TRBJ1-2, with D uncertain. Germline V CDR1 and CDR2: SGDLS, YYNGEE. The CDR3 extends over 12 amino acids. V lost 0 bases to trimming and J lost 8 bases, with 8 bases between them. The CDR3 coding sequence is TGTGCCAGCAGCGTAGACAGAACAGGCTACACCTTC. This encodes CASSVDRTGYTF.

This sequence joins TRBV19 and TRBJ1-5; D call uncertain. Between the trimmed V and J ends, which lost 5 bases and 0 bases, there was a span of 11 bases. The germline V gene encodes CDR1 LNHDA and CDR2 SQIVND (reference sequence). The CDR3 totals 15 residues. Here the CDR3 reads CASSRPPASNQPQHF. The DNA of the CDR3 is TGTGCCAGTAGTCGTCCGCCCGCTAGCAATCAGCCCCAGCATTTT. Complete variable domain (other parts from reference TRBV19 and TRBJ1-5): DGGITQSPKYLFRKEGQNVTLSCEQNLNHDAMYWYRQDPGQGLRLIYYSQIVNDFQKGDIAEGYSVSREKKESFPLTVTSAQKNPTAFYLCASSRPPASNQPQHFGDGTRLSIL.

The chain couples TRBV5-6 to TRBJ1-1, with D possibly TRBD1 on 6 matching bases. The V gene's germline CDR1 is SGHDT and CDR2 YYEEEE. There are 16 residues in the CDR3. Trimming left V 2 bases short and J 3 bases short, with 17 bases between. The CDR3 DNA sequence: TGTGCCAGCAGCTTTGGGTTCGGGGGACAATACACTGAAGCTTTCTTT. Its translation is CASSFGFGGQYTEAFF.

The V gene is TRBV30, the J gene TRBJ2-6, with D possibly being TRBD2 (6 bases). The CDR3 has 14 residues. The germline V and J ends were trimmed by 7 bases and 2 bases, with 12 bases remaining between them. Per germline, CDR1 GTSNPN and CDR2 SVGIG (reference sequence). Here the CDR3 reads CALTGLTGANVLTF. The CDR3 nucleotides are TGTGCCTTGACTGGACTAACTGGGGCCAACGTCCTGACTTTC.

The gene calls are TRBV5-1 and TRBJ2-3; TRBD2 matches at 10 bases. The CDR3 is 15 residues long. Losses at the gene ends were 5 bases for V and 2 bases for J; bases not matched to a gene: 5. In germline, CDR1 is SGHRS, CDR2 YFSETQ. The CDR3 DNA reads TGCGCCAGCAGATCTAGCGGGGGACCCACAGATACGCAGTATTTT. It is translated as CASRSSGGPTDTQYF.

This clone has just one count. The chain is built from TRBV6-1 and TRBJ1-2, with TRBD1 as a possible D gene (6 bases). This CDR3 spans 14 amino acids. The germline gives CDR1 MNHNS, CDR2 SASEGT. The germline V and J ends were trimmed by 1 base and 4 bases, with 10 bases remaining between them. The CDR3 nucleotides are TGTGCCAGCAGTGAAGGTTACAGGGCCTATGGCTACACCTTC. Protein product: CASSEGYRAYGYTF.

This chain uses TRBV15 with TRBJ1-5; possibly TRBD1 for D (5 bases). The CDR3 totals 16 residues. Germline lookup yields CDR1 LNHNV and CDR2 YYDKDF (reference sequence). Trimming shortened V by 0 bases and J by 1 base, and 10 bases separated the two germline ends. The DNA for the CDR3 is TGTGCCACCAGCAGAGACAGGGTGTCAAGCAATCAGCCCCAGCATTTT. As protein: CATSRDRVSSNQPQHF.

V and J are TRBV27 and TRBJ2-7; a possible D gene is TRBD1 (6 bases). The CDR3 covers 15 residues. CDR1 is MNHEY, CDR2 SMNVEV, per germline (reference sequence). The V end was cut by 8 bases, the J end by 1 base, with 18 bases between. The CDR3 nucleotides read TGTGCCAGCTTCGCACCCCGGGACACATCCTACGAGCAGTACTTC. As protein: CASFAPRDTSYEQYF.

This sequence joins TRBV4-1 and TRBJ1-6; no reliable D call. CDR1 and CDR2 from the germline V gene are MGHRA and YSYEKL. This CDR3 is 15 amino acids long. V was shortened by 2 bases and J by 7 bases, with 12 bases between the two germline ends. DNA of the CDR3: TGCGCCAGCAGCCAATCTTGGTTGTGGAATTCACCCCTCCACTTT. The encoded protein is CASSQSWLWNSPLHF.

The chain couples TRBV18 to TRBJ2-7; possible D gene TRBD2, 5 bases. The CDR3 covers 15 residues. The V gene lost 1 base and the J gene lost 3 bases, with 13 bases spanning the gap. Germline lookup yields CDR1 KGHSH and CDR2 LQKENI. The CDR3, as DNA: TGTGCCAGCTCACCACGCAGAGGGCACAACTACGAGCAGTACTTC. This encodes CASSPRRGHNYEQYF.

This clone was observed a handful of times. V gene TRBV4-2 combines with J gene TRBJ2-7; 10 bases map to TRBD2. With 3 bases clipped from V and 4 bases from J, the junction kept 9 bases outside the gene matches. Germline lookup yields CDR1 LGHNA and CDR2 YNFKEQ. The CDR3 is 16 residues long. For the CDR3, the DNA is TGTGCCAGCAGCCAGGAATCCGGGACTAGCGCGTACGAGCAGTACTTC. Amino acid sequence: CASSQESGTSAYEQYF.

The V and J genes are TRBV4-1 and TRBJ2-3; no reliable D call. Trimming pared 2 bases from V and 10 bases from J, leaving 13 bases between. Germline loops: CDR1 MGHRA, CDR2 YSYEKL. The CDR3 has 13 residues. CDR3 sequence: CASSQPLPTSQYF. CDR3 bases: TGCGCCAGCAGCCAACCCCTCCCGACGTCGCAGTATTTT.

The chain is built from TRBV10-2 and TRBJ2-7; a possible D gene is TRBD1 (7 bases). The CDR3 extends over 11 amino acids. Germline loops: CDR1 WSHSY, CDR2 SAAADI. V shed 5 bases and J shed 6 bases, with 8 bases lying between them. CDR3 protein: CASSQGGEQYF. The CDR3 DNA reads as TGCGCCAGCAGTCAGGGGGGCGAGCAGTACTTC.

The rearrangement joins TRBV9 to TRBJ2-1, with a possible D match to TRBD2 (6 bases). Trimming removed 0 bases at V and 7 bases at J, with 17 bases between. The germline V gene has CDR1 SGDLS and CDR2 YYNGEE. The CDR3 sequence is 16 residues long. The DNA of the CDR3 is TGTGCCAGCAGCGTAGGGGGCGGGGCCTTCGCAAATGAGCAGTTCTTC. Residues: CASSVGGGAFANEQFF.

The V call is TRBV7-2, the J call TRBJ1-1, with D uncertain. CDR3 length: 13 residues. V was clipped by 1 base and J by 5 bases, with 8 bases between them. From germline, CDR1 is SGHTA and CDR2 FQGNSA. The CDR3 reads CASSLVGRTEAFF. CDR3 coding DNA: TGTGCCAGCAGCTTAGTGGGGAGGACTGAAGCTTTCTTT.

This rearrangement joins TRBV13 to TRBJ1-4; D possibly corresponds to TRBD1 (5 bases). The CDR3 totals 14 residues. Germline values: CDR1 PRHDT, CDR2 FYEKMQ (reference sequence). The germline V and J ends were trimmed by 5 bases and 8 bases, with 15 bases remaining between them. The CDR3 loop reads CASSPVGEREKLFF. The CDR3 DNA reads as TGTGCCAGCAGCCCAGTGGGGGAACGGGAAAAACTGTTTTTT.

The chain couples TRBV6-5 to TRBJ2-3; no firm D call. The length of the CDR3 is 13 residues. V lost 6 bases to trimming and J lost 5 bases, with 12 bases between them. The germline gives CDR1 MNHEY, CDR2 SVGAGI. The CDR3 loop reads CASSSPTGDTQYF. CDR3 nucleotide sequence: TGTGCCAGCAGCAGCCCCACGGGAGATACGCAGTATTTT.

The chain has TRBV9 and TRBJ2-3, with 12 bases fitting TRBD1. Germline CDR1 reads SGDLS; CDR2 reads YYNGEE. Losses at the gene ends were 4 bases for V and 5 bases for J; bases not matched to a gene: 8. The CDR3 spans 16 residues. The CDR3 DNA is TGTGCCAGCAGCCTACGGGACAGGGGGCGCATAGATACGCAGTATTTT. This encodes CASSLRDRGRIDTQYF.